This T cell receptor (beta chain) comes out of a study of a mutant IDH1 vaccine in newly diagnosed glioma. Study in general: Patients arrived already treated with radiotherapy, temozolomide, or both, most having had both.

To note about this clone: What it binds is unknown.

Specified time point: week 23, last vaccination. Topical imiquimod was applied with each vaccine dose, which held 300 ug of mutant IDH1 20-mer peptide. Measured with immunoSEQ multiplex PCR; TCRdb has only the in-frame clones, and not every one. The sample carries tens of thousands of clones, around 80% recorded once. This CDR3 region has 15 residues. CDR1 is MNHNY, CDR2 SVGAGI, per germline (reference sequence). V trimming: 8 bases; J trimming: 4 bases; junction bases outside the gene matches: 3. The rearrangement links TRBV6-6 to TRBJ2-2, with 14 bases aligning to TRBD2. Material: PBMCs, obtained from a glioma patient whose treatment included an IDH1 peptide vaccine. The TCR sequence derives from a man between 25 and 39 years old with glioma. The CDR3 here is CASRGLAGVTGELFF. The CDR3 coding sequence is TGTGCCAGCCGGGGACTAGCGGGAGTCACCGGGGAGCTGTTTTTT.